What follows describes a single T cell receptor beta chain. Its target antigen remains unknown. Per-base quality was not reported, and no clone a single base away is much larger than it. Library preparation used the immunoSEQ multiplex PCR assay. For TCR sequencing, RNA was extracted from every sample and reverse transcribed into cDNA to serve as template. SuperScript III was used to make first-strand cDNA, primed with a 2:1 mix of oligo-dT and random hexamers. A synthetic immune receptor repertoire was used to assess amplification bias, and residual bias was removed computationally. From the authors' description of their analysis: Raw reads were preprocessed to remove errors, and CDR3 was defined according to IMGT conventions as the region from the conserved cysteine to phenylalanine. Clonality was computed as 1 minus the Shannon entropy, with the entropy normalized by log2 of the number of productive unique TCRs. Whether each scalp clone was CD4 or CD8 was inferred by checking scalp TCRbeta sequences against the CD4 and CD8 repertoires from sorted blood. In its TCRdb copy, this immuneACCESS table keeps in-frame sequences only and misses some clones. Where compared with another copy, unresolved V genes explain less than half of these, and the others have no known cause. V and J calls and clone size are those listed in that table; D and trimming were worked out from the DNA. The sample has about 94,000 clones on record, 70% to 80% of them singletons. The ten largest clones represent around a sixth of the sample.

For CDR1 and CDR2, the germline V gene (reference sequence) lists MNHEY and SMNVEV. The CDR3 holds 16 amino acids from the cysteine to the phenylalanine. Solely the CDR3 DNA is kept, with 48 bases framed from the first base. The germline ends are 14 bases apart after V is trimmed by 4 bases and J by 4 bases. This sample stems from a study of CD8+ T cells in alopecia areata listed by TCRdb under 2018. Describing the broader study: The treated patients took part in an open-label pilot trial in which moderate-to-severe alopecia areata was treated with oral tofacitinib at 5 to 10 mg twice daily. Tofacitinib was given for 6 to 18 months, followed by 6 months of follow-up off drug to assess delayed response and recurrence. In treated patients, disease severity was measured using the SALT score, which gives the percentage of scalp surface area affected. High-throughput TCRbeta sequencing was used to examine T cell clonal expansion in alopecia areata in both the C3H/HeJ mouse model and human patients. On the human side, TCRbeta sequencing was run on scalp tissue and on sorted CD4+ and CD8+ peripheral blood T cells from healthy controls and from alopecia areata patients with either patchy or totalis/universalis disease. Biopsies were taken from tofacitinib-treated patients at baseline and again at 4 and 24 weeks into treatment, and several of those patients also had a later scalp biopsy. Scalp clonality was compared across normal scalp (n=4), patchy alopecia areata scalp (n=8), and alopecia totalis/universalis scalp (n=8). RNA was extracted with the PAXgene miRNA kit for fixed scalp, the miRNeasy kit for PBMCs, and the RNeasy kit for mouse skin. immunoSEQ multiplex PCR using 35 Vbeta forward primers and 13 Jbeta reverse primers was used to amplify TCRbeta CDR3 regions.

The treatment or condition tag for this specimen amounts to: oral pan-JAK inhibitor, 5-10 mg twice daily. Peripheral blood and lesional scalp punch biopsies were obtained from patients with alopecia areata. After PBMCs were isolated by density centrifugation and stained for CD3, CD4 and CD8, a FACSAria was used to sort CD4+ and CD8+ T cells. The research as a whole found: Compared with mice, TCR sequences shared between patients were less clear, possibly partly because of HLA diversity across the patient population. Because the treated cohort was small and included a single nonresponder, larger studies are needed to assess links between baseline CD8+ expansion and response. With tofacitinib, both scalp clonality and the number of expanded CD8+ clones among the top 100 scalp clones went down significantly. Compared with normal scalp, lesional scalp had higher clonality and more expanded CD8+ clones, particularly in alopecia totalis/universalis, a pattern that suggests antigenic drive. Unlike mouse skin, where gammadelta T cells dominate, normal human skin contains resident alphabeta T cells that get sequenced too, which complicates analysis of the scalp TCR repertoire. During tofacitinib treatment, many expanded lesional clones remained in scalp and blood, and this persistence may partly explain relapse after treatment is stopped.

Here the chain combines TRBV27 and TRBJ1-6; D gene: possibly TRBD1, on 5 matching bases. Specimen: CD8+ T cells sorted from blood, collected at approximately week 44, from a patient treated with tofacitinib. The clonotype originates from a human donor with alopecia areata. CDR3 loop: CASSWSGGEYNSPLHF. Here is the DNA: TGTGCCAGCAGTTGGTCCGGGGGGGAATATAATTCACCCCTCCACTTT.